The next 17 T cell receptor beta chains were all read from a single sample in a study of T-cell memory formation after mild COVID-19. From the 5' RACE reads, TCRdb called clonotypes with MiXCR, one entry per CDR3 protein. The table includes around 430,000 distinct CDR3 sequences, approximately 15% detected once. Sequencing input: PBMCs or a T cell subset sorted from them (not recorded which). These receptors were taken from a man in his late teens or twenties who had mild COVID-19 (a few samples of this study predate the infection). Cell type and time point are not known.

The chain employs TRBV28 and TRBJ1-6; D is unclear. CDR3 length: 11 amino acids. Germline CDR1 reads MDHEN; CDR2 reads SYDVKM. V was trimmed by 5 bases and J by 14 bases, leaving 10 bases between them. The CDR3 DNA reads TGTGCCAGCAGTATTAGCGGGTCCCTCCACTTT. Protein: CASSISGSLHF.

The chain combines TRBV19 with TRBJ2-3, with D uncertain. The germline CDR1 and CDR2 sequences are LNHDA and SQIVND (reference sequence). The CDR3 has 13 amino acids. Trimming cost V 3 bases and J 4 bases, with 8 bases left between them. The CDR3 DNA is TGTGCCAGTAGTATCGCAGGTGCAGATACGCAGTATTTT. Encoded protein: CASSIAGADTQYF. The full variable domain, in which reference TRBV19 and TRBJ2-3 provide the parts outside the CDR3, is DGGITQSPKYLFRKEGQNVTLSCEQNLNHDAMYWYRQDPGQGLRLIYYSQIVNDFQKGDIAEGYSVSREKKESFPLTVTSAQKNPTAFYLCASSIAGADTQYFGPGTRLTVL.

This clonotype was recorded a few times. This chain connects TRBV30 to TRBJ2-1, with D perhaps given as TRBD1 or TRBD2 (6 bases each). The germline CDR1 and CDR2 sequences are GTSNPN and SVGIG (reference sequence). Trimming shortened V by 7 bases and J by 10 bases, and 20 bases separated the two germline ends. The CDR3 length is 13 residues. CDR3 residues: CASDGGLRGEQFF. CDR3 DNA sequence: TGTGCCTCCGATGGGGGGCTGCGAGGGGAGCAGTTCTTC. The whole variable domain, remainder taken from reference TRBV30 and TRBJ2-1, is SQTIHQWPATLVQPVGSPLSLECTVEGTSNPNLYWYRQAAGRGLQLLFYSVGIGQISSEVPQNLSASRPQDRQFILSSKKLLLSDSGFYLCASDGGLRGEQFFGPGTRLTVL.

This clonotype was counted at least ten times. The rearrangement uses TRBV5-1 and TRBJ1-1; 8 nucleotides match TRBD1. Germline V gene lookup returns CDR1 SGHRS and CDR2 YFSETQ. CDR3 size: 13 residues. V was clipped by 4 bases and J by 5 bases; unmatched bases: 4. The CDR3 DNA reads TGCGCCAGCAGCGCCCAGGGGGCGACTGAAGCTTTCTTT. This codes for CASSAQGATEAFF.

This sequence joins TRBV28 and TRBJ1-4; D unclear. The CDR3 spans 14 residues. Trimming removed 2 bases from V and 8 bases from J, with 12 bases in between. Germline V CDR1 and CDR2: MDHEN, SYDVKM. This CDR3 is CASSLPGSREKLFF. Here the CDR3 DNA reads TGTGCCAGCAGTTTACCTGGATCAAGAGAAAAACTGTTTTTT.

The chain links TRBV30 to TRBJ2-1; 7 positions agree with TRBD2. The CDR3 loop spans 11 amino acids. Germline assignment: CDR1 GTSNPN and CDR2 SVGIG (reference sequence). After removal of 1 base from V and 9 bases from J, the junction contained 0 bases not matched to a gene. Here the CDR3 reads CAWSGGGEQFF. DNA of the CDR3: TGTGCCTGGAGTGGGGGGGGTGAGCAGTTCTTC.

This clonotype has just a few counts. The CDR3 region has the DNA TGCAGCGGATCCGGATCGTGGGGGGCCGGAGAGACCCAGTACTTC. It codes for CSGSGSWGAGETQYF. The chain carries TRBV29-1 and TRBJ2-5; possibly TRBD1 or TRBD2 for D (6 bases each). CDR1 is SQVTM and CDR2 is ANQGSEA in the germline V gene. The CDR3 sequence is 15 residues long. With 7 bases removed from V and 4 bases from J, the gap between germline ends came to 22 bases.

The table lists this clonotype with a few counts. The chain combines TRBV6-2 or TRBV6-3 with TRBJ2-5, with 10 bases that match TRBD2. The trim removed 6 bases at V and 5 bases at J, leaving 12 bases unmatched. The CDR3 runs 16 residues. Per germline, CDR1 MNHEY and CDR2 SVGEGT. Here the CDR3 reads CASSLLSGGKRETQYF. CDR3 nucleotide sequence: TGTGCCAGCAGCCTTCTTAGCGGGGGGAAACGGGAGACCCAGTACTTC.

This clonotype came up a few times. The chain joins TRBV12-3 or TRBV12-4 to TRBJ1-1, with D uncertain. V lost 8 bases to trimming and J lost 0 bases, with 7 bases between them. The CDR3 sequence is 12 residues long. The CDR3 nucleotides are TGTGCCAGCTGTGGGATGAACACTGAAGCTTTCTTT. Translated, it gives CASCGMNTEAFF.

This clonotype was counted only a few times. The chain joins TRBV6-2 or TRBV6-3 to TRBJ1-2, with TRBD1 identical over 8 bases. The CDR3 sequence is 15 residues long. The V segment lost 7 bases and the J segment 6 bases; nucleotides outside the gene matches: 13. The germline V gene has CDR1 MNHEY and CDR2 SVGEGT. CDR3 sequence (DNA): TGTGCCAGCACTTCTCGGACAGGGACCCTGCATGGCTACACCTTC. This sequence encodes CASTSRTGTLHGYTF.

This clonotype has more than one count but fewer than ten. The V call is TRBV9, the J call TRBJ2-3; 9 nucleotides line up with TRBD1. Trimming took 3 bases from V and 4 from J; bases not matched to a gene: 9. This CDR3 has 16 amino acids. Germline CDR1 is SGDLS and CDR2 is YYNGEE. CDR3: CASSAGTGFISDTQYF. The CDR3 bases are TGTGCCAGCAGCGCAGGGACAGGGTTCATCTCAGATACGCAGTATTTT.

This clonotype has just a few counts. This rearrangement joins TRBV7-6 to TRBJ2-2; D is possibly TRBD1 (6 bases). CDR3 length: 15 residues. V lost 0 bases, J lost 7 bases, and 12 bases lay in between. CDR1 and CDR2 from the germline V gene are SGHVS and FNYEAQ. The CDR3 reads CASSLAWGLGGELFF. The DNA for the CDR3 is TGTGCCAGCAGCTTAGCGTGGGGGCTGGGCGGGGAGCTGTTTTTT.

The CDR3, as DNA: TGTGCCAGCAGTTTCCAGGGAGGTAATTCACCCCTCCACTTT. The encoded protein is CASSFQGGNSPLHF. The chain carries TRBV12-3 or TRBV12-4 and TRBJ1-6; perhaps TRBD1 as D (5 bases). V was clipped by 3 bases and J by 6 bases, with 9 bases between them. The CDR3 sequence is 14 residues long.

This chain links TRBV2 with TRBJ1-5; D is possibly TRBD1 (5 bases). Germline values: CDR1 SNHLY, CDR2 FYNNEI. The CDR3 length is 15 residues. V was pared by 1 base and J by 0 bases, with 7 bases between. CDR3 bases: TGTGCCAGCAGTGAAGGACAGACTAGCAATCAGCCCCAGCATTTT. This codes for CASSEGQTSNQPQHF.

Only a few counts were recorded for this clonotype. The CDR3 nucleotides are TGTGCCAGCAGTTTAAGCCCTAATGAAAAACTGTTTTTT. Translation gives CASSLSPNEKLFF. The genes are TRBV12-3 or TRBV12-4 and TRBJ1-4; D not certain. The CDR3 sequence is 13 residues long. V lost 2 bases and J 3 bases, leaving 4 bases between the germline ends.

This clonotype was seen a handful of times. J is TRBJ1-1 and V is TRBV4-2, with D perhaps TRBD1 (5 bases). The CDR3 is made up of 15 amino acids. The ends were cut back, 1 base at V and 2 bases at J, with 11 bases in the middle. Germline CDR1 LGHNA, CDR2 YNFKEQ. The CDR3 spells CASSQVVGENTEAFF. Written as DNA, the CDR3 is TGTGCCAGCAGCCAAGTTGTGGGGGAAAACACTGAAGCTTTCTTT.

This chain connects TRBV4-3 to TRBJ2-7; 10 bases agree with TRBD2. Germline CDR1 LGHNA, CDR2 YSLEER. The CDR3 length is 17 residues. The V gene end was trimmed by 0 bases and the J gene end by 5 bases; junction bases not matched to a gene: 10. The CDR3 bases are TGCGCCAGCAGCCAAGATTATGGAGCGGGGGGGCGCAACGAGCAGTACTTC. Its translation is CASSQDYGAGGRNEQYF.